The T cell receptor (beta chain) described here comes from a study of blood T cell repertoires in COVID-19. Trimming stripped 0 bases from V and 1 base from J, with 7 bases between. Looked up from germline, CDR1 is SGHNT and CDR2 is YYREEE (reference sequence). This CDR3 has 14 residues. In the original processing: From reference gene primer amplification, estimates of nucleated cell counts were derived. Profiling relied on immunoSEQ multiplex PCR, and the TCRdb table lists in-frame clones only, not all of them. V and J calls and clone size follow that table, whereas D and trimming were derived from the DNA. The table lists about 260,000 clones, 80% to 85% of them singletons, with 1.5% in the top ten.

Input material: peripheral blood. The TCR originated in a woman between 40 and 55 years old who had recovered from COVID-19. V usage is TRBV5-4 and J usage is TRBJ1-1; D is unresolved. In DNA form, the CDR3 reads TGTGCCAGCAGCTTGGATCTCAGGAACACTGAAGCTTTCTTT. Its translation: CASSLDLRNTEAFF.